The next 19 T cell receptor beta chains were all read from a single sample in a study of CD8+ T cells in alopecia areata. Noted treatment: oral pan-JAK inhibitor, 5-10 mg twice daily. TCR sequencing used cDNA made by reverse transcription of extracted RNA. Using immunoSEQ multiplex PCR, the repertoire was profiled, and TCRdb retains in-frame clones only, with some absent. The sample carries about 270,000 clones, 60% recorded once. Sequencing used CD4+ T cells sorted from blood, obtained between weeks 51 and 54, from a patient treated with tofacitinib. The receptor set was obtained from a human donor with alopecia areata.

The sample holds a few counts of this clone. The chain carries TRBV5-6 and TRBJ2-3, with a weak D call TRBD1 (6 bases). CDR3 length: 14 residues. Per the germline V gene, CDR1 is SGHDT and CDR2 is YYEEEE. V was trimmed by 4 bases and J by 5 bases, leaving 14 bases between them. The CDR3 reads CASSRTADGDTQYF. The DNA of the CDR3 is TGTGCCAGCAGCAGGACAGCCGACGGAGATACGCAGTATTTT. Full variable domain (remainder filled in from reference TRBV5-6 and TRBJ2-3): DAGVTQSPTHLIKTRGQQVTLRCSPKSGHDTVSWYQQALGQGPQFIFQYYEEEERQRGNFPDRFSGHQFPNYSSELNVNALLLGDSALYLCASSRTADGDTQYFGPGTRLTVL.

This chain uses TRBV4-1 with TRBJ2-3; unclear D gene. Germline values: CDR1 MGHRA, CDR2 YSYEKL. Trimming removed 3 bases at V and 2 bases at J, with 9 bases between. The CDR3 runs to 14 residues. The chain's CDR3 is CASSQLLSTDTQYF. Written as DNA, the CDR3 is TGCGCCAGCAGCCAGCTCCTATCCACAGATACGCAGTATTTT.

This clone was recorded a few times. This chain links TRBV11-2 with TRBJ2-6; D may be TRBD1 (5 bases). Germline CDR1 is SGHAT and CDR2 is FQNNGV. V lost 5 bases and J 0 bases, leaving 20 bases between the germline ends. The CDR3 runs to 19 residues. CDR3: CASSTLQGRRSSGANVLTF. The CDR3, as DNA: TGTGCCAGCAGCACCCTCCAGGGCAGGCGTAGCTCTGGGGCCAACGTCCTGACTTTC.

This clone was recorded only once. CDR3 DNA: TGTGCCAGCAGCTTGGTAGGAGGGACCGGGGAGCTGTTTTTT. It translates to CASSLVGGTGELFF. The chain recombines TRBV5-6 with TRBJ2-2; tentatively, D is TRBD2 (6 bases). V lost 0 bases to trimming and J lost 5 bases, with 8 bases between them. The CDR3 loop spans 14 amino acids. CDR1 and CDR2 from the germline V gene are SGHDT and YYEEEE. The whole variable domain, filled in from reference TRBV5-6 and TRBJ2-2, reads DAGVTQSPTHLIKTRGQQVTLRCSPKSGHDTVSWYQQALGQGPQFIFQYYEEEERQRGNFPDRFSGHQFPNYSSELNVNALLLGDSALYLCASSLVGGTGELFFGEGSRLTVL.

The rearrangement uses TRBV30 and TRBJ1-5; 7 bases are a match to TRBD1. The germline CDR1 and CDR2 sequences are GTSNPN and SVGIG (reference sequence). V lost 2 bases and J lost 4; bases outside the gene matches: 8. The length of the CDR3 is 15 residues. The CDR3 region is CAWSPMTGQNQPQHF. CDR3 DNA sequence: TGTGCCTGGAGTCCCATGACAGGGCAAAATCAGCCCCAGCATTTT. The variable domain in full, with the rest retrieved from reference TRBV30 and TRBJ1-5, is SQTIHQWPATLVQPVGSPLSLECTVEGTSNPNLYWYRQAAGRGLQLLFYSVGIGQISSEVPQNLSASRPQDRQFILSSKKLLLSDSGFYLCAWSPMTGQNQPQHFGDGTRLSIL.

V gene TRBV5-1 combines with J gene TRBJ1-6; D is perhaps TRBD1 (5 bases). V lost 5 bases and J lost 5, with 11 bases in between. The length of the CDR3 is 14 residues. Germline CDR1 SGHRS, CDR2 YFSETQ. The CDR3 loop is CASRDNPDNSPLHF. The CDR3 DNA reads as TGCGCCAGCAGGGACAACCCGGATAATTCACCCCTCCACTTT.

This chain joins TRBV6-5 and TRBJ1-2; maybe TRBD1 (6 bases). CDR3 length equals 15 residues. V gave up 5 bases and J gave up 1 base, with 14 bases separating them. The germline V gene encodes CDR1 MNHEY and CDR2 SVGAGI. CDR3 loop: CASSSPGAGNYGYTF. In nucleotides, the CDR3 is TGTGCCAGCAGTAGCCCAGGGGCGGGTAACTATGGCTACACCTTC.

The V gene is TRBV30, the J gene TRBJ2-3, with 9 bases fitting TRBD2. V dropped 4 bases and J dropped 4; count of bases not matched to a gene: 12. Germline V gives CDR1 GTSNPN, CDR2 SVGIG (reference sequence). This CDR3 is 16 amino acids long. CDR3: CAWTGGGAEGPDTQYF. The CDR3, as DNA: TGTGCCTGGACGGGCGGGGGGGCAGAAGGACCAGATACGCAGTATTTT.

The chain links TRBV5-1 to TRBJ2-7; tentatively, D is TRBD1 (5 bases). This CDR3 is 14 amino acids long. V was pared by 7 bases and J by 1 base, with 15 bases between. CDR1 and CDR2 (germline): SGHRS, YFSETQ. DNA of the CDR3: TGCGCCAGCCACACCCAAGGGGAATCCTACGAGCAGTACTTC. The encoded protein is CASHTQGESYEQYF.

The rearrangement links TRBV30 to TRBJ2-3, with TRBD2 identical over 8 bases. V lost 5 bases and J lost 5; bases outside the gene matches: 6. Germline-derived CDR1 and CDR2 are GTSNPN and SVGIG (reference sequence). The CDR3 is 13 amino acids. The CDR3 loop reads CAWGRGGGDTQYF. The CDR3 region has the DNA TGTGCCTGGGGACGGGGGGGCGGAGATACGCAGTATTTT.

This chain joins TRBV9 and TRBJ1-2, with 8 positions matching TRBD1. The germline V gene has CDR1 SGDLS and CDR2 YYNGEE. J lost 2 bases, V lost 3 bases, and 6 bases had no gene match. This CDR3 has 15 residues. CDR3 region: CASSGQRQGNYGYTF. The CDR3 nucleotides read TGTGCCAGCAGCGGGCAGCGACAGGGGAACTATGGCTACACCTTC.

This chain links TRBV2 with TRBJ1-2, with D uncertain. Per the germline V gene, CDR1 is SNHLY and CDR2 is FYNNEI. This CDR3 is 13 amino acids long. The V and J ends lost 5 bases and 0 bases respectively, with 7 bases between them. The CDR3 loop is CASSYEANYGYTF. The CDR3 DNA follows: TGTGCCAGCAGTTACGAAGCTAACTATGGCTACACCTTC.

In nucleotides, the CDR3 is TGCAGCGTTGAAAGATGGGACAGGGGGTACGAGCAGTACTTC. Its protein product is CSVERWDRGYEQYF. The rearrangement joins TRBV29-1 to TRBJ2-7; 11 bases line up with TRBD1. This CDR3 has 14 residues. Germline assignment: CDR1 SQVTM and CDR2 ANQGSEA. V shed 2 bases, J shed 4 bases, and the junction held 4 bases outside the gene matches.

In its sample, this clone was seen a few times. The J gene is TRBJ2-5, the V gene TRBV10-2, with D perhaps matching TRBD1 (6 bases). Germline values: CDR1 WSHSY, CDR2 SAAADI. The CDR3 contains 17 residues. Trimming left V 2 bases short and J 5 bases short, with 21 bases between. The CDR3 region is CASSEALFVWGPETQYF. CDR3 nucleotide sequence: TGCGCCAGCAGTGAGGCCCTCTTTGTGTGGGGGCCGGAGACCCAGTACTTC.

The V gene is TRBV27, the J gene TRBJ2-2; TRBD1 matches at 7 bases. The CDR3 is made up of 15 amino acids. Trimming removed 9 bases from V and 3 bases from J; junction bases left unmatched: 10. From germline, CDR1 is MNHEY and CDR2 SMNVEV (reference sequence). CDR3 nucleotides: TGTGCCAGTAAAAAAGACAGGGACCACACCGGGGAGCTGTTTTTT. Its protein product is CASKKDRDHTGELFF.

This clone has just a few counts. The chain carries TRBV9 and TRBJ1-6, with 7 positions matching TRBD1. The V gene's germline CDR1 is SGDLS and CDR2 YYNGEE. The V segment lost 3 bases and the J segment 8 bases; nucleotides outside the gene matches: 2. The CDR3 runs to 13 residues. The CDR3 nucleotides are TGTGCCAGCAGCGAAGGGGGCCATTCACCCCTCCACTTT. Its protein product is CASSEGGHSPLHF.

The rearrangement uses TRBV30 and TRBJ1-2; possible D gene TRBD1, 5 bases. This CDR3 region has 15 residues. Trimming took 2 bases from V and 5 from J, leaving 18 bases between them. The germline gives CDR1 GTSNPN, CDR2 SVGIG (reference sequence). The CDR3 protein is CAWSPPRGSGYGYTF. As DNA, the CDR3 is TGTGCCTGGAGTCCCCCCCGGGGATCAGGGTATGGCTACACCTTC. Combining the CDR3 with reference TRBV30 and TRBJ1-2 gives the whole variable domain SQTIHQWPATLVQPVGSPLSLECTVEGTSNPNLYWYRQAAGRGLQLLFYSVGIGQISSEVPQNLSASRPQDRQFILSSKKLLLSDSGFYLCAWSPPRGSGYGYTFGSGTRLTVV.

The chain carries TRBV5-8 and TRBJ1-1, with D uncertain. Germline loops: CDR1 SGHTS, CDR2 YDEGEE. V lost 7 bases and J 1 base, leaving 23 bases between the germline ends. This CDR3 is built from 17 residues. The DNA of the CDR3 is TGTGCCAGCGGCCGATCTCCCTCTCGGCCGCAGAACACTGAAGCTTTCTTT. Translated, it gives CASGRSPSRPQNTEAFF.

V is TRBV29-1 and J is TRBJ1-1; tentatively, D is TRBD1 (6 bases). The CDR3 loop spans 12 amino acids. Germline values: CDR1 SQVTM, CDR2 ANQGSEA. V was pared by 2 bases and J by 11 bases, with 15 bases between. The CDR3 DNA sequence: TGCAGCGTTGAAAGGGGGGGCAGCTCGGCTTTCTTT. This sequence encodes CSVERGGSSAFF.